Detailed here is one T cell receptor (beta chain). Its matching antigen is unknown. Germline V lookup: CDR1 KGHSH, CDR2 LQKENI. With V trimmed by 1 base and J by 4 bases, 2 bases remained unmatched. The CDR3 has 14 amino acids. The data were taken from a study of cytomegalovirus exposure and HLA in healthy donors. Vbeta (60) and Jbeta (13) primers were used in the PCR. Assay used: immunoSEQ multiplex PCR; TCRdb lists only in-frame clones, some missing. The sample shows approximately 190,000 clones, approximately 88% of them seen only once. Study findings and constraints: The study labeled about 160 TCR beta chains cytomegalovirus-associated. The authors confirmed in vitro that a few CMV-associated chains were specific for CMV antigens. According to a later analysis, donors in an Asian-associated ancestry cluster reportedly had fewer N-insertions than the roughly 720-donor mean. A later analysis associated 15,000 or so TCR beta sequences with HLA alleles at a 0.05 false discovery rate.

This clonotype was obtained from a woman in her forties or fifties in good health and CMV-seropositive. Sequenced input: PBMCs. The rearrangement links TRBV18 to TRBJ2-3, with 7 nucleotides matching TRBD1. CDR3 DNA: TGTGCCAGCTCACCACGCGACAGGGCAGATACGCAGTATTTT. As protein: CASSPRDRADTQYF.